This entry lists 16 T cell receptor beta chains sequenced from one sample in a study of early T cells in non-severe SARS-CoV-2 infection. One entry per CDR3 protein, called by TCRdb with MiXCR from the 5' RACE reads. Of 97,000 or so distinct CDR3 sequences listed, about 11% are singletons. Sample: whole blood, taken at baseline. The source of these receptors is an adult who was a healthcare worker with PCR-confirmed SARS-CoV-2 infection or an uninfected control (not recorded which).

Concerning this clonotype: It may be a read error: a sequence one base away is much more abundant. The chain links TRBV10-3 to TRBJ1-3, with 7 bases aligning to TRBD1. The CDR3 loop spans 13 amino acids. Looked up from germline, CDR1 is ENHRY and CDR2 is SYGVKD. CDR3 nucleotide sequence: TGTGCCATCAGTGGACAGGGAGCTGACACCATAAATTTT. This encodes CAISGQGADTINF.

This clonotype was observed at least ten times. V is TRBV29-1 and J is TRBJ2-3, with 10 bases identical to TRBD2. Germline V gives CDR1 SQVTM, CDR2 ANQGSEA. Trimming cost V 4 bases and J 6 bases; bases outside gene matches: 7. CDR3 length: 14 amino acids. As DNA, the CDR3 is TGCAGCGTTGTGCTAGCGGGAGTATCCGATACGCAGTATTTT. Its protein is CSVVLAGVSDTQYF.

This clonotype was detected many times. The rearrangement links TRBV14 to TRBJ2-1; D is perhaps TRBD2 (6 bases). Trimming cost V 4 bases and J 5 bases, with 15 bases left between them. This CDR3 comprises 15 residues. CDR1 and CDR2 from the germline V gene are SGHDN and FVKESK. The CDR3 region has the DNA TGTGCCAGCAGCCGCGGGGACCCACGACACAATGAGCAGTTCTTC. This sequence encodes CASSRGDPRHNEQFF.

The chain is built from TRBV9 and TRBJ2-7; 7 bases match TRBD1. Trimming at V came to 4 bases and at J to 4 bases, leaving 8 bases not matched to a gene. Germline V gene lookup returns CDR1 SGDLS and CDR2 YYNGEE. The CDR3 has 14 residues. As DNA, the CDR3 is TGTGCCAGCAGCCCCCGGACAGGATCTTACGAGCAGTACTTC. Translation gives CASSPRTGSYEQYF.

This chain links TRBV20-1 with TRBJ2-5, with D uncertain. Germline V gene data show CDR1 as DFQATT and CDR2 as SNEGSKA (reference sequence). The CDR3 is made up of 14 amino acids. The V gene lost 5 bases and the J gene lost 3 bases, with 16 bases spanning the gap. The CDR3 sequence: CSALHSDHKETQYF. The CDR3 nucleotides read TGCAGTGCTCTACACTCGGACCATAAAGAGACCCAGTACTTC.

This clonotype was seen more than once but under ten times. The gene calls are TRBV3-1 and TRBJ2-2; D is ambiguous. CDR3 length: 15 residues. Germline V CDR1 and CDR2: LGHDT, YNNKEL (reference sequence). Trimming cost V 3 bases and J 6 bases, with 14 bases left between them. The CDR3 loop is CASSQFQVGSGELFF. CDR3 nucleotides: TGTGCCAGCAGCCAGTTCCAGGTCGGGTCCGGGGAGCTGTTTTTT.

The table lists this clonotype with a few counts. This chain links TRBV29-1 with TRBJ2-7; D remains unclear. The germline V gene has CDR1 SQVTM and CDR2 ANQGSEA. The CDR3 extends over 13 amino acids. Trimming removed 4 bases from V and 5 bases from J, with 15 bases in between. This CDR3 is CSVGGPWTHEQYF. CDR3 bases: TGCAGCGTTGGAGGTCCTTGGACCCACGAGCAGTACTTC.

This clonotype occurred many times. The J gene is TRBJ2-1, the V gene TRBV12-3 or TRBV12-4; 14 bases agree with TRBD2. The CDR3 length is 16 residues. V lost 6 bases to trimming and J lost 7 bases; unmatched junction nucleotides: 8. The chain's CDR3 is CASSSSGTSGRNEQFF. As DNA, the CDR3 is TGTGCCAGCAGCTCCTCCGGGACTAGCGGGAGAAATGAGCAGTTCTTC.

This clonotype was counted a few times. The junction does not match germline at one end; this may be a read error. The chain couples TRBV7-6 to TRBJ2-7; D possibly corresponds to TRBD2 (6 bases). This CDR3 region has 13 residues. Germline V gene lookup returns CDR1 SGHVS and CDR2 FNYEAQ. The CDR3 nucleotides are TGTGTCAGCAGCTTACTGCGGGGTTACGAGCAGTACTTC. This sequence encodes CVSSLLRGYEQYF.

Ten or more counts support this clonotype. The J gene is TRBJ2-3, the V gene TRBV29-1, with a possible D match to TRBD2 (5 bases). This CDR3 spans 13 amino acids. CDR1 and CDR2 from the germline V gene are SQVTM and ANQGSEA. V was clipped by 3 bases and J by 6 bases, with 13 bases between them. The CDR3 loop is CSVEAGVGDTQYF. CDR3 sequence (DNA): TGCAGCGTTGAGGCGGGCGTAGGGGATACGCAGTATTTT.

CDR3 bases: TGCGCCAGCAGCTTGGAAGAGACAAGGTACTTC. Translation gives CASSLEETRYF. The chain is built from TRBV5-1 and TRBJ2-5; D call uncertain. The CDR3 length is 11 residues. The V end lost 0 bases, the J end lost 13 bases, and 10 bases lay between the germline ends. Germline V gene data show CDR1 as SGHRS and CDR2 as YFSETQ.

This clonotype was seen a handful of times. The V gene is TRBV20-1, the J gene TRBJ2-3; 7 nucleotides agree with TRBD2. With V trimmed by 6 bases and J by 2 bases, 8 bases remained unmatched. Germline V lookup: CDR1 DFQATT, CDR2 SNEGSKA (reference sequence). This CDR3 spans 14 amino acids. CDR3 in DNA: TGCAGTGCCAATCAAGCGGGATCCACAGATACGCAGTATTTT. Translation gives CSANQAGSTDTQYF.

The V gene is TRBV5-1, the J gene TRBJ1-1, with D perhaps matching TRBD1 (5 bases). The CDR3 has 13 amino acids. Trimming took off 0 bases at V and 6 bases at J, with 9 bases between the two ends. Germline loops: CDR1 SGHRS, CDR2 YFSETQ. The CDR3 region is CASSLADSSEAFF. The CDR3 region has the DNA TGCGCCAGCAGCTTGGCCGACAGTTCTGAAGCTTTCTTT.

In this sample, this clonotype turned up a few times. The genes are TRBV7-9 and TRBJ2-4, with 9 bases aligning to TRBD1. V shed 4 bases, J shed 9 bases, and the junction held 7 bases outside the gene matches. From germline, CDR1 is SEHNR and CDR2 FQNEAQ (reference sequence). CDR3 length: 14 residues. The CDR3 sequence: CASSSLTGGSIQYF. The CDR3 DNA sequence: TGTGCCAGCAGCTCGCTGACAGGGGGTAGCATTCAGTACTTC.

The rearrangement joins TRBV2 to TRBJ2-7; 8 bases fit TRBD1. V shed 3 bases, J shed 6 bases, and the junction held 10 bases outside the gene matches. Germline CDR1 is SNHLY and CDR2 is FYNNEI. The CDR3 is 15 residues long. CDR3 nucleotide sequence: TGTGCCAGCAGTGAGCCGACAGGGGTGCTACGCGAGCAGTACTTC. It encodes CASSEPTGVLREQYF.

The J gene is TRBJ2-3, the V gene TRBV18; D is unclear. Trimming cost V 3 bases and J 6 bases, with 13 bases left between them. This CDR3 region has 14 residues. The germline V gene encodes CDR1 KGHSH and CDR2 LQKENI. In DNA, the CDR3 is TGTGCCAGCTCACCCGAAATCACACGTGATACGCAGTATTTT. This encodes CASSPEITRDTQYF.